This T cell receptor beta chain was recorded in a study of blood T cell repertoires in COVID-19. Individuals aged roughly 18 to 100 years were recruited from approximately 22 US areas. Among Cohort 3 donors, those recovered had two negative PCRs, clearance, or symptom resolution. Per the authors' pipeline: The authors estimated nucleated cell counts from reference gene primer amplification. Produced via immunoSEQ multiplex PCR; TCRdb's table is partial and in-frame only. That table gives V, J and clone size, and the DNA gave D and trimming. The data contain hundreds of thousands of clones, about 90% of them seen just once; the ten biggest clones take up 1%. The receptor comes from a woman aged 25 to 39 who had recovered from COVID-19. Sample: PBMCs or T cells enriched from blood (not recorded which).

CDR3 DNA: TGTGCCAGCAGCTTAGTCAGAGGCCACGAGCAGTACTTC. This sequence encodes CASSLVRGHEQYF. The chain employs TRBV7-9 and TRBJ2-7, with unresolved D. V lost 1 base and J 5 bases, leaving 9 bases between the germline ends. Per germline, CDR1 SEHNR and CDR2 FQNEAQ (reference sequence). CDR3 length: 13 residues.